Shown below are 8 T cell receptor beta chains from a single sample sequenced in a study of early T cells in non-severe SARS-CoV-2 infection. TCRdb reprocessed the 5' RACE reads via MiXCR and lists one record per CDR3 protein. The repertoire holds 55,000 to 65,000 distinct CDR3 sequences, with around 12% as singletons. What was sequenced was whole blood. Receptors originate from an adult who was a healthcare worker with PCR-confirmed SARS-CoV-2 infection or an uninfected control (not recorded which).

Points on this clonotype: A read error may be the cause here, since a much bigger clone is one base away. The chain links TRBV7-8 to TRBJ1-2; D might be TRBD1 (6 bases). This CDR3 comprises 15 residues. The V end lost 5 bases, the J end lost 3 bases, and 16 bases lay between the germline ends. Per the germline V gene, CDR1 is SGHVS and CDR2 is FQNEAQ. The chain's CDR3 is CASSNPTGWDYGYTF. The DNA of the CDR3 is TGTGCCAGCAGCAACCCGACAGGCTGGGACTATGGCTACACCTTC.

The chain has TRBV10-1 and TRBJ2-5; 9 nucleotides align to TRBD1. CDR3 length: 16 residues. V dropped 3 bases and J dropped 4; count of bases not matched to a gene: 9. The germline CDR1 and CDR2 sequences are WNHNN and SYGVQD (reference sequence). This CDR3 reads CASSDSPQGAGETQYF. The CDR3 DNA is TGCGCCAGCAGTGATTCTCCACAGGGGGCTGGAGAGACCCAGTACTTC.

The chain carries TRBV18 and TRBJ1-4, with unresolved D. Germline CDR1 and CDR2: KGHSH and LQKENI. The CDR3 is 13 amino acids. V lost 3 bases to trimming and J lost 8 bases, with 10 bases between them. DNA for the CDR3: TGTGCCAGCTCACCCGGGGTTAAAGAAAAACTGTTTTTT. Translating gives CASSPGVKEKLFF.

This clonotype has just a few counts. The chain links TRBV7-2 to TRBJ2-1, with D possibly matching TRBD1 (5 bases). V lost 5 bases and J 7 bases, leaving 12 bases between the germline ends. The V gene's germline CDR1 is SGHTA and CDR2 FQGNSA. The CDR3 contains 13 residues. The DNA of the CDR3 is TGTGCCAGCAGCCCAAGCAGGGTAAATGAGCAGTTCTTC. Translating it yields CASSPSRVNEQFF.

In its sample, this clonotype was seen many times. V usage is TRBV2 and J usage is TRBJ2-5, with 7 bases identical to TRBD1. This CDR3 contains 15 residues. The junction had 13 bases not matched to a gene; V was cut back by 8 bases and J by 4 bases. CDR1 and CDR2 from the germline V gene are SNHLY and FYNNEI. This CDR3 reads CASRRNEGTAETQYF. CDR3 coding DNA: TGTGCCAGCCGCCGTAACGAGGGGACAGCAGAGACCCAGTACTTC.

At least ten counts were recorded for this clonotype. The chain uses TRBV28 and TRBJ2-6; D gene unclear. In germline, CDR1 is MDHEN, CDR2 SYDVKM. The CDR3 covers 13 residues. Trimming shortened V by 10 bases and J by 1 base, and 8 bases separated the two germline ends. The CDR3 DNA follows: TGTGCCACCTGTCTATCTGGGGCCAACGTCCTGACTTTC. It is translated as CATCLSGANVLTF.

This clonotype was observed at least ten times. The V and J genes are TRBV10-3 and TRBJ1-1; D unclear. The V and J ends lost 6 bases and 1 base respectively, with 12 bases between them. There are 14 residues in the CDR3. Germline V gives CDR1 ENHRY, CDR2 SYGVKD. The CDR3 bases are TGTGCCATCAGCTCCCCTGGTAGGAACACTGAAGCTTTCTTT. Translation gives CAISSPGRNTEAFF.

This clonotype was detected only a few times. This rearrangement joins TRBV6-5 to TRBJ2-6, with D maybe TRBD1 (5 bases). Germline CDR1 MNHEY, CDR2 SVGAGI. The CDR3 sequence is 14 residues long. Trimming took 2 bases from V and 12 from J, leaving 14 bases between them. In nucleotides, the CDR3 is TGTGCCAGCAGTTACGTGGCAGGGAACGCCGTCCTGACTTTC. Protein product: CASSYVAGNAVLTF.